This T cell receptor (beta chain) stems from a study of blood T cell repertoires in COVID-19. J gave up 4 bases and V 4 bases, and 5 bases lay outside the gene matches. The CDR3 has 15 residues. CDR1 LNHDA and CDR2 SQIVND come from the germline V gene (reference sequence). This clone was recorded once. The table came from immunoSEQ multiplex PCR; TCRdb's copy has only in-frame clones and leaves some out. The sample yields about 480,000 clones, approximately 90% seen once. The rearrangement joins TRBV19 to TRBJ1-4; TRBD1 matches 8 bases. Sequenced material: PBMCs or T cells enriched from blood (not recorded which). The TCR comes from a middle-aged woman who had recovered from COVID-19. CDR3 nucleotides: TGTGCCAGTAGTACAGGGGGCGGTGATAATGAAAAACTGTTTTTT. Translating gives CASSTGGGDNEKLFF.